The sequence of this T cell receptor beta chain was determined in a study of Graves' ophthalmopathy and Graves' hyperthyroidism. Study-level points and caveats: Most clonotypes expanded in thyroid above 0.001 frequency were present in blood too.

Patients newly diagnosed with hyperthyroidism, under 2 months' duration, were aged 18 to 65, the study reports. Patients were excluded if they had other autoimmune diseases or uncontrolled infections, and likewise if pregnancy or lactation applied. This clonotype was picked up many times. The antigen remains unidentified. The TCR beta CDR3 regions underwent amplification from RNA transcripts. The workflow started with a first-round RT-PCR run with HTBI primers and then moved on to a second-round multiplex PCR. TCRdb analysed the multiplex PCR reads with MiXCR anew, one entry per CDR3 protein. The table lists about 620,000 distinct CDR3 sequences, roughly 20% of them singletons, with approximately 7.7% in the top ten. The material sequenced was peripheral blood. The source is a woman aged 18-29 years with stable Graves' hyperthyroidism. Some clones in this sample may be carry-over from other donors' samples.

The CDR3 here is CASSAVGGSTEAFF. CDR3 bases: TGTGCCAGCAGCGCTGTAGGGGGTAGCACTGAAGCTTTCTTT. The rearrangement joins TRBV9 to TRBJ1-1; D might be TRBD1 (6 bases). This CDR3 region has 14 residues. The V and J ends lost 3 bases and 4 bases respectively, with 13 bases between them. CDR1 is SGDLS, CDR2 YYNGEE, per germline.